This entry concerns a single T cell receptor beta chain. The read stops 3 residues short of the end of the CDR3; the missing end is completed from the germline J gene. Method: immunoSEQ multiplex PCR; TCRdb's copy keeps in-frame clones and lacks some. Its clone listing holds some 39,000 clones. Trimming removed 3 bases from V and 2 bases from J, with 20 bases in between. This CDR3 is built from 18 residues. CDR1 LNHDA and CDR2 SQIVND come from the germline V gene (reference sequence). The entry originates in a study of T cells in women clearing cervical HPV infection. Material for sequencing was blood buffy coat. This receptor was obtained from a woman aged 18-70 years with a cervical HPV16 infection that either progressed to CIN3+ or cleared (not recorded which). The chain carries TRBV19 and TRBJ1-3; D may be TRBD1 (5 bases). This chain's CDR3 is CASSIPRQTSAAGNTIYF. The CDR3 DNA, read in part, is TGTGCCAGTAGTATTCCGAGACAGACTTCGGCGGCTGGAAACACC.